The 17 T cell receptor beta chains in this list originate from one sample, sequenced in a study of graft-versus-host responses after intestinal transplantation. The antigens for these receptors are not known. Libraries were prepared by immunoSEQ multiplex PCR; TCRdb keeps only in-frame clonotypes and omits some of them. The sample includes approximately 130,000 clones, 90% to 95% of them seen just once. Sequenced here: unstimulated CD4+ T cells sorted from spleen or lymph node cells, sampled before intestinal transplant. These receptors originate from a human donor who received an intestinal transplant.

This clone was seen only once. The rearrangement joins TRBV6-1 to TRBJ2-3; a weak D match, TRBD1 (6 bases). Germline-derived CDR1 and CDR2 are MNHNS and SASEGT. The CDR3 consists of 13 residues. V was trimmed by 2 bases and J by 6 bases, leaving 9 bases between them. CDR3 region: CASSENRVDTQYF. CDR3 in DNA: TGTGCCAGCAGTGAAAACAGGGTTGATACGCAGTATTTT.

V gene TRBV19 combines with J gene TRBJ2-1; 9 nucleotides match TRBD2. Germline loops: CDR1 LNHDA, CDR2 SQIVND (reference sequence). The CDR3 consists of 14 residues. V was pared by 3 bases and J by 7 bases, with 4 bases of the junction left unmatched. CDR3 sequence: CASSMALAGNEQFF. DNA of the CDR3: TGTGCCAGTAGTATGGCCCTAGCGGGGAATGAGCAGTTCTTC.

The chain links TRBV6-5 to TRBJ2-5; 12 nucleotides match TRBD2. V trimming: 6 bases; J trimming: 5 bases; junction bases outside the gene matches: 4. CDR3 size: 14 residues. Germline V lookup: CDR1 MNHEY, CDR2 SVGAGI. CDR3: CASRLAGGSETQYF. Here the CDR3 DNA reads TGTGCCAGCAGGCTAGCGGGGGGGAGTGAGACCCAGTACTTC.

The chain joins TRBV6-1 to TRBJ1-6; no reliable D call. The V end was cut by 2 bases, the J end by 7 bases, with 9 bases between. This CDR3 has 14 residues. Per germline, CDR1 MNHNS and CDR2 SASEGT. DNA for the CDR3: TGTGCCAGCAGTGAATTGGGCCAAAATTCACCCCTCCACTTT. It is translated as CASSELGQNSPLHF.

This rearrangement joins TRBV2 to TRBJ2-7; 7 bases line up with TRBD2. Trimming removed 3 bases from V and 5 bases from J; junction bases left unmatched: 10. Germline values: CDR1 SNHLY, CDR2 FYNNEI. CDR3 size: 15 residues. Here the CDR3 DNA reads TGTGCCAGCAGTGAGGGTGTCGGACTAGAAAACGAGCAGTACTTC. It is translated as CASSEGVGLENEQYF.

This sequence joins TRBV6-5 and TRBJ1-5, with D perhaps matching TRBD1 (6 bases). The V gene lost 5 bases and the J gene lost 4 bases, with 15 bases spanning the gap. CDR1 MNHEY and CDR2 SVGAGI come from the germline V gene. The CDR3 spans 15 residues. CDR3 residues: CASSTSGVGNQPQHF. The CDR3 nucleotides read TGTGCCAGCAGTACCTCAGGGGTTGGGAATCAGCCCCAGCATTTT.

The V and J genes are TRBV30 and TRBJ1-5; the D is unclear. Germline V gene lookup returns CDR1 GTSNPN and CDR2 SVGIG (reference sequence). The V end lost 4 bases, the J end lost 4 bases, and 11 bases lay between the germline ends. The CDR3 consists of 13 residues. The CDR3 DNA reads as TGTGCCTGGACCCCGGGCCTTAATCAGCCCCAGCATTTT. Protein product: CAWTPGLNQPQHF.

V usage is TRBV5-4 and J usage is TRBJ2-3, with TRBD2 matching 14 bases. CDR3 length: 19 amino acids. CDR1 and CDR2 from the germline V gene are SGHNT and YYREEE (reference sequence). J was trimmed by 1 base and V by 5 bases; bases with no gene match: 12. Written as DNA, the CDR3 is TGTGCCAGCAGTCCCCCGACTAGCGGGGGGGCTCGTGGCACAGATACGCAGTATTTT. Protein sequence: CASSPPTSGGARGTDTQYF.

The chain is built from TRBV5-1 and TRBJ2-4, with 8 bases lining up with TRBD1. Germline-derived CDR1 and CDR2 are SGHRS and YFSETQ. The CDR3 has 14 residues. Losses at the gene ends were 4 bases for V and 8 bases for J; bases not matched to a gene: 8. The CDR3 protein is CASSMDRVRDIQYF. The CDR3 DNA reads as TGCGCCAGCAGCATGGACAGGGTTAGGGACATTCAGTACTTC.

The chain couples TRBV6-6 to TRBJ2-3, with TRBD2 identical over 12 bases. The V gene's germline CDR1 is MNHNY and CDR2 SVGAGI (reference sequence). This CDR3 has 16 residues. Losses at the gene ends were 6 bases for V and 0 bases for J; bases not matched to a gene: 4. In DNA, the CDR3 is TGTGCCAGCAGCTGGACTAGCGGGGCTAGCACAGATACGCAGTATTTT. Its translation is CASSWTSGASTDTQYF.

V and J are TRBV30 and TRBJ1-2; 10 nucleotides align to TRBD1. CDR1 is GTSNPN and CDR2 is SVGIG in the germline V gene (reference sequence). The CDR3 extends over 13 amino acids. V was clipped by 3 bases and J by 8 bases; unmatched bases: 6. DNA for the CDR3: TGTGCCTGGAGGGACAGGGGGGGGTTCGGCTACACCTTC. Its translation: CAWRDRGGFGYTF.

The chain joins TRBV7-8 to TRBJ1-2; TRBD1 agrees at 9 bases. V was pared by 2 bases and J by 9 bases, with 4 bases of the junction left unmatched. The CDR3 is 13 residues long. Looked up from germline, CDR1 is SGHVS and CDR2 is FQNEAQ. The CDR3 here is CASSLLQGASYTF. The CDR3 DNA sequence: TGTGCCAGCAGCTTACTACAGGGGGCAAGCTACACCTTC.

The rearrangement links TRBV9 to TRBJ2-1, with D possibly TRBD2 on 6 matching bases. Deletions cut 0 bases from V and 2 bases from J, with 15 bases between. Per germline, CDR1 SGDLS and CDR2 YYNGEE. The CDR3 has 17 amino acids. Written as DNA, the CDR3 is TGTGCCAGCAGCGTAGGCCCATCCGGGGGTGCCTACAATGAGCAGTTCTTC. Protein product: CASSVGPSGGAYNEQFF. Using reference TRBV9 and TRBJ2-1 for the parts outside the CDR3, the full variable domain is DSGVTQTPKHLITATGQRVTLRCSPRSGDLSVYWYQQSLDQGLQFLIQYYNGEERAKGNILERFSAQQFPDLHSELNLSSLELGDSALYFCASSVGPSGGAYNEQFFGPGTRLTVL.

This clone has a single count. The V call is TRBV6-5, the J call TRBJ2-4; 8 bases match TRBD2. V gave up 4 bases and J gave up 5 bases; unmatched junction bases: 1. The CDR3 spans 13 residues. CDR1 is MNHEY and CDR2 is SVGAGI in the germline V gene. The CDR3 sequence is CASSLLAENIQYF. As DNA, the CDR3 is TGTGCCAGCAGTTTACTAGCGGAAAACATTCAGTACTTC.

The chain employs TRBV18 and TRBJ2-1, with a weak D call TRBD2 (5 bases). Trimming shortened V by 3 bases and J by 4 bases, and 10 bases separated the two germline ends. Germline loops: CDR1 KGHSH, CDR2 LQKENI. The CDR3 has 14 residues. DNA of the CDR3: TGTGCCAGCTCACCCCAGGACTGGTACAATGAGCAGTTCTTC. Translated, it gives CASSPQDWYNEQFF.

The chain employs TRBV2 and TRBJ1-6; 8 nucleotides line up with TRBD1. The CDR3 length is 12 residues. CDR1 SNHLY and CDR2 FYNNEI come from the germline V gene. J lost 8 bases, V lost 10 bases, and 4 bases had no gene match. CDR3 amino acids: CATQTGDSPLHF. DNA of the CDR3: TGTGCCACCCAGACAGGGGATTCACCCCTCCACTTT.

This clone was observed once. The gene calls are TRBV6-1 and TRBJ1-6; the D is unclear. The CDR3 is 15 residues long. V lost 8 bases and J 0 bases, leaving 11 bases between the germline ends. The germline gives CDR1 MNHNS, CDR2 SASEGT. The CDR3, as DNA: TGTGCCAGCCTAATTTCTAGCTCCTATAATTCACCCCTCCACTTT. Translating it yields CASLISSSYNSPLHF.